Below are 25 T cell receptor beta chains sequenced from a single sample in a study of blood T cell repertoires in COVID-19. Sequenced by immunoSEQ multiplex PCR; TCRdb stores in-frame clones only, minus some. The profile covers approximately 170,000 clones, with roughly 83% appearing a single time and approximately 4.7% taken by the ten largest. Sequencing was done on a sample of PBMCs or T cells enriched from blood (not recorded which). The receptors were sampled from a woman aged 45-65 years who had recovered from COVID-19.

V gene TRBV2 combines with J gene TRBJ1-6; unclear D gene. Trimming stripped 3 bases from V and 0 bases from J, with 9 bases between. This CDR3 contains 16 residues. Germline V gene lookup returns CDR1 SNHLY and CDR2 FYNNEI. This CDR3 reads CASSDRRPSYNSPLHF. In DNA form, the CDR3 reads TGTGCCAGCAGTGACCGGAGGCCCTCCTATAATTCACCCCTCCACTTT.

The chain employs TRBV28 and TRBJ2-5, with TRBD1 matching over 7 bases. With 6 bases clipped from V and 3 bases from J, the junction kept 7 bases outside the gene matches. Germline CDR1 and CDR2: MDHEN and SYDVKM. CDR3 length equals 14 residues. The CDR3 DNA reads TGTGCCAGCAGCGCAAGCGGACAGGAAGAGACCCAGTACTTC. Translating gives CASSASGQEETQYF.

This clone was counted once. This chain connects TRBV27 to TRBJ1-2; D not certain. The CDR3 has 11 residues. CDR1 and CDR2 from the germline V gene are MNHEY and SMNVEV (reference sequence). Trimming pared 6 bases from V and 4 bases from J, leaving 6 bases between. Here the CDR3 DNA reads TGTGCCAGCAGAACGGTCTATGGCTACACCTTC. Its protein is CASRTVYGYTF.

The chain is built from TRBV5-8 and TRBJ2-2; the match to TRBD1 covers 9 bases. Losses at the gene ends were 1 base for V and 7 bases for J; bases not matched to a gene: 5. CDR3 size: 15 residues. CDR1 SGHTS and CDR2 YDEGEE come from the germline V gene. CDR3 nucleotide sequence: TGTGCCAGCAGCTTGTCCGACAGGGGGAACGGGGAGCTGTTTTTT. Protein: CASSLSDRGNGELFF.

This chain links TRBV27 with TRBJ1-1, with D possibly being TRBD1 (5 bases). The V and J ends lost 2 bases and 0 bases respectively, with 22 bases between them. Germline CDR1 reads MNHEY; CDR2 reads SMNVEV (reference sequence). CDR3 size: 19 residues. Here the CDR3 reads CASSLATSGVKVMNTEAFF. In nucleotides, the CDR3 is TGTGCCAGCAGTTTAGCCACATCGGGGGTTAAAGTCATGAACACTGAAGCTTTCTTT.

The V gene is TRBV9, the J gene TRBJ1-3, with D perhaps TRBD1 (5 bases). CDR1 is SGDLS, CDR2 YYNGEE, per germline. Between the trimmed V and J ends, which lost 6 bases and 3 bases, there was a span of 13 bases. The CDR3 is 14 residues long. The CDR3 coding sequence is TGTGCCAGCATGCCTCAGGGTAGTGGAAACACCATATATTTT. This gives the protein CASMPQGSGNTIYF.

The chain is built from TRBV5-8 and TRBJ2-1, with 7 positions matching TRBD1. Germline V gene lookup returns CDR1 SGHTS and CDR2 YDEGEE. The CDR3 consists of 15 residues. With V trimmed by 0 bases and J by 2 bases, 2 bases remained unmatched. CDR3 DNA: TGTGCCAGCAGCTTGGGGGACAGACCCTACAATGAGCAGTTCTTC. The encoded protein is CASSLGDRPYNEQFF.

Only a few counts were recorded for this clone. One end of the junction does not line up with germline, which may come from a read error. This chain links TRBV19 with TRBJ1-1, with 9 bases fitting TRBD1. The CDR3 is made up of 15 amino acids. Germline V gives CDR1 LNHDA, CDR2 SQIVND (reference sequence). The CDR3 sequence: CASRSTGGLNAEAFF. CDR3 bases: TGTGCCAGTAGATCAACAGGGGGCTTGAACGCTGAAGCTTTCTTT.

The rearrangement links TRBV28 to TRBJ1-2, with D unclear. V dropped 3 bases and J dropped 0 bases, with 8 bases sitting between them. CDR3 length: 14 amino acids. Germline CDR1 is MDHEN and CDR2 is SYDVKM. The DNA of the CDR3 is TGTGCCAGCAGTTTGTCCGTAGCTAACTATGGCTACACCTTC. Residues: CASSLSVANYGYTF.

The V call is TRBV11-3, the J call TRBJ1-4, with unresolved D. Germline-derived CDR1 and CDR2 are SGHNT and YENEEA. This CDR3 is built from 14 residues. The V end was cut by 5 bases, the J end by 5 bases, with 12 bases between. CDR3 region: CASSPTAGNEKLFF. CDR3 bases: TGTGCCAGCAGCCCGACGGCGGGGAATGAAAAACTGTTTTTT.

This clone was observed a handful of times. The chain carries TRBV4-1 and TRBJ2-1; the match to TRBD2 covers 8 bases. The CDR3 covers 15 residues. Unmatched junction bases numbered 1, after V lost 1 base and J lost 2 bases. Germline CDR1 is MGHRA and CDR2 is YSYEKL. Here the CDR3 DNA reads TGCGCCAGCAGCCAAGTCGGGGGGGCCTACAATGAGCAGTTCTTC. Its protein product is CASSQVGGAYNEQFF.

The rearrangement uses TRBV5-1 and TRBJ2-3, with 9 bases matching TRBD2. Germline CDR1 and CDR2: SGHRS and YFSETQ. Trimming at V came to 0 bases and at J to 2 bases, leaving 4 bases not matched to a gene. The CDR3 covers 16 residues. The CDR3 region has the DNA TGCGCCAGCAGCTTGGGACTAGCGGCAGACACAGATACGCAGTATTTT. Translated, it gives CASSLGLAADTDTQYF.

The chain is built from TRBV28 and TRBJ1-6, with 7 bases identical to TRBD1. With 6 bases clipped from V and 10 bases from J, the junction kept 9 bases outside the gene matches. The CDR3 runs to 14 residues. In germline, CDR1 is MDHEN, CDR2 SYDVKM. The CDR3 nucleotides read TGTGCCAGCAGCGTCGGACAGGCAGAATCACCCCTCCACTTT. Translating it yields CASSVGQAESPLHF.

The CDR3 is CASSLGQVGGNQPQHF. The CDR3 DNA reads as TGTGCCAGCAGCCTCGGACAGGTCGGGGGAAACCAGCCCCAGCATTTT. The J gene is TRBJ1-5, the V gene TRBV7-9; 7 bases match TRBD1. Germline values: CDR1 SEHNR, CDR2 FQNEAQ (reference sequence). The ends lost 5 bases at V and 7 bases at J; junction bases unmatched: 14. CDR3 length equals 16 residues.

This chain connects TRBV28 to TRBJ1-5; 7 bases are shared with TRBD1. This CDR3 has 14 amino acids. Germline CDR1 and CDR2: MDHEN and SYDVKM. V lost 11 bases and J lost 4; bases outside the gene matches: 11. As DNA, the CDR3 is TGTGCCGCGACGGGGACAGTTTCAAATCAGCCCCAGCATTTT. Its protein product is CAATGTVSNQPQHF.

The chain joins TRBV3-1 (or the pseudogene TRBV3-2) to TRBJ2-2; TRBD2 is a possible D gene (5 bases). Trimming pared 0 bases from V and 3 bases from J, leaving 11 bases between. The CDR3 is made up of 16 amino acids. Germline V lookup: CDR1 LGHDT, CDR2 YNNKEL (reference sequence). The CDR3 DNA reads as TGTGCCAGCAGCCAAGAAGGCGGACTGGACACCGGGGAGCTGTTTTTT. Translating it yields CASSQEGGLDTGELFF.

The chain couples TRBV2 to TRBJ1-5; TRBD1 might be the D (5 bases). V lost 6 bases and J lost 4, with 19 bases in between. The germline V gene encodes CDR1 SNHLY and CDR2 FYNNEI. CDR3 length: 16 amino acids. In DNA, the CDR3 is TGTGCCAGCAGCGACCTTCGGGCGGGGGGGAATCAGCCCCAGCATTTT. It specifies CASSDLRAGGNQPQHF.

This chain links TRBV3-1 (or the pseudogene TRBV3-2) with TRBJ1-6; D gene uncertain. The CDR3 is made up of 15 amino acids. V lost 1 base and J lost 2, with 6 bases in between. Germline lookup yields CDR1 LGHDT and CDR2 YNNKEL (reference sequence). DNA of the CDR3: TGTGCCAGCAGCCAAGCGAGGACCTATAATTCACCCCTCCACTTT. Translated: CASSQARTYNSPLHF.

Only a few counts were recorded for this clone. CDR3 DNA sequence: TGTGCCAGCAGCTTGGGAGCGGGAGAAGGGGATACGCAGTATTTT. Residues: CASSLGAGEGDTQYF. The chain employs TRBV5-8 and TRBJ2-3, with 8 bases aligning to TRBD2. The J segment lost 6 bases and the V segment lost 0 bases, leaving 6 bases of the junction unmatched. The CDR3 is 15 amino acids. The germline CDR1 and CDR2 sequences are SGHTS and YDEGEE.

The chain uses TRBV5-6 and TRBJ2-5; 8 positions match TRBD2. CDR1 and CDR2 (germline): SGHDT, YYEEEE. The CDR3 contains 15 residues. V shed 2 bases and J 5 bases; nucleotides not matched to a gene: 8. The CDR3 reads CASSFRVAGRETQYF. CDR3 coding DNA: TGTGCCAGCAGCTTCCGGGTAGCGGGAAGGGAGACCCAGTACTTC.

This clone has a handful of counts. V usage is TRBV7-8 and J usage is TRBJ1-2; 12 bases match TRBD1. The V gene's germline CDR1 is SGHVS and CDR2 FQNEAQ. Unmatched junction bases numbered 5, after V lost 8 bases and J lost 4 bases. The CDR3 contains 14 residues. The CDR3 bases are TGTGCCAGCGGCGGGGACAGGGGGCTCTATGGCTACACCTTC. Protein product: CASGGDRGLYGYTF.

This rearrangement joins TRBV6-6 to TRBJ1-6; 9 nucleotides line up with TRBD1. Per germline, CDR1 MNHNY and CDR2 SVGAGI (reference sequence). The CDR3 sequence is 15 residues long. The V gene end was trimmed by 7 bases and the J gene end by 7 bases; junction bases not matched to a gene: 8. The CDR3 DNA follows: TGTGCCAGCACCCCGGGGGACAGGGACAATTCACCCCTCCACTTT. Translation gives CASTPGDRDNSPLHF.

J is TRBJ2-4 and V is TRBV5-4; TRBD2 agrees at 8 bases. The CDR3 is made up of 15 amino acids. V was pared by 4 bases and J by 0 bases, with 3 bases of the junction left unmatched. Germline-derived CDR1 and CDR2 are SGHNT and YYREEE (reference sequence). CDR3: CASSRGGEAKNIQYF. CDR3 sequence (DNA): TGTGCCAGCAGCCGGGGGGGGGAAGCCAAAAACATTCAGTACTTC.

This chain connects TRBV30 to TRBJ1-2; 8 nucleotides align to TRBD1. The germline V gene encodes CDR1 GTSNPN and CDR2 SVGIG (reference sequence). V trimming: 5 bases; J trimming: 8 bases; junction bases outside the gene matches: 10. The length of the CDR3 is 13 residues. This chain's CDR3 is CAWGGQDLRGYTF. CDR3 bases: TGTGCCTGGGGGGGACAGGATCTCAGAGGCTACACCTTC.

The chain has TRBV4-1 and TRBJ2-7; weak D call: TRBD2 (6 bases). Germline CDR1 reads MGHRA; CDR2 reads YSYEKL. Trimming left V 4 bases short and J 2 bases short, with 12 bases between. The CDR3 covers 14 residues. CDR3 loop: CASSPGGPTYEQYV. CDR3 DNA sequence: TGCGCCAGCAGCCCCGGGGGACCTACCTACGAGCAGTACGTC.